The 20 T cell receptor delta chains presented below share a single source sample, sequenced in a study of γδ T cells in repeated Plasmodium falciparum infection. TCRdb re-called the multiplex PCR reads using CATT. The table shows 70,000 to 95,000 delta-chain clones, with over 1.1% occurring only once. Bulk repertoires came from Vgamma9/Vdelta2+ or Vdelta2-negative gammadelta T cells flow-sorted from PBMC. Sequencing was done on a sample of gamma-delta T cells from blood. These receptors came from a pool of human donors (malaria-infected and uninfected, not separated).

With regard to this clone: The same CDR3 arises from other DNA sequences in this sample as well. The chain links TRDV2 to TRDJ1; 11 bases are shared with TRDD3. TCRdb is silent on the J gene; assignment here came from matching the DNA to germline. Trimming at V came to 3 bases and at J to 3 bases, leaving 20 bases not matched to a gene. The CDR3 is 20 residues long. Per germline, CDR1 GEAIGNYY and CDR2 EKD. This CDR3 is CACDSYSLGDKSGRADKLIF. The CDR3, as DNA: TGTGCCTGTGACTCGTACTCACTGGGGGATAAGTCGGGGCGAGCCGATAAACTCATCTTT.

Concerning this clone itself: TCRdb pairs this DNA with a much larger clone's protein that differs at residue 4, likely a read error; the protein shown was translated from the DNA. The chain links TRDV2 to TRDJ1; D uncertain. Matching the DNA to germline supplied the J gene, which TCRdb does not give. The CDR3 loop spans 21 amino acids. From germline, CDR1 is GEAIGNYY and CDR2 EKD. Here the CDR3 DNA reads TGTGCCTGTAACACCGTTCAAGGGGCTAAAAATTTCCAGGGCGAGGGCGATAAACTCATCTTT. As protein: CACNTVQGAKNFQGEGDKLIF.

Only a few counts were recorded for this clone. The likely explanation is a read error, given a far larger clone one base away. This sample also contains other DNA sequences that code for the same CDR3. The chain joins TRAV38-2/DV8 to TRDJ1, with 8 bases lining up with TRDD2. Germline loops: CDR1 TSESDYY, CDR2 QEAYKQQN. V was pared by 1 base and J by 0 bases, with 23 bases of the junction left unmatched. The CDR3 consists of 22 residues. The CDR3 spells CAYRSLTFLEEGLGVYTDKLIF. As DNA, the CDR3 is TGTGCTTATAGGAGCCTAACCTTCCTAGAAGAAGGATTAGGGGTGTACACCGATAAACTCATCTTT.

On this clone itself: TCRdb attributes to this sequence the protein of a much larger clone, which differs from the DNA translation at residue 13; a read error is likely, and the protein displayed is translated from the DNA. The J gene is TRDJ1, the V gene TRDV1; 7 bases match TRDD2. This CDR3 region has 19 residues. In germline, CDR1 is TSWWSYY, CDR2 QGS. V dropped 2 bases and J dropped 3; count of bases not matched to a gene: 18. CDR3 bases: TGTGCTCTTGGGGAAGGTGGATTCCTACGACCTGGGAGTGCCGATAAACTCATCTTT. This sequence encodes CALGEGGFLRPGSADKLIF.

Turning to this clone: The TCRdb protein comes from a much larger clone and disagrees with this DNA's translation at residue 16, likely due to a read error; the protein given here is derived from the DNA. The chain uses TRDV1 and TRDJ1; perhaps TRDD2 as D (5 bases). As TCRdb names no J gene, one was assigned here on the basis of a DNA match to germline. There are 25 residues in the CDR3. The germline V gene has CDR1 TSWWSYY and CDR2 QGS. V dropped 7 bases and J dropped 0 bases, with 45 bases sitting between them. The DNA for the CDR3 is TGTGCTCTTGAGTCCCCGAGGCGACCTCTTTTGAAGACAAACCGACCTACTGTGTACACCGATAAACTCATCTTT. Protein: CALESPRRPLLKTNRPTVYTDKLIF.

This clone was counted only a few times. It is likely a read error: a sequence one base away is far more abundant. This sample also contains other DNA sequences that code for the same CDR3. The chain uses TRDV2 and TRDJ1; TRDD3 matches 8 bases. TCRdb gives no J gene; it was assigned here by matching the DNA to germline. Germline loops: CDR1 GEAIGNYY, CDR2 EKD. The CDR3 loop spans 14 amino acids. V trimming: 4 bases; J trimming: 2 bases; junction bases outside the gene matches: 5. The CDR3 nucleotides are TGTGCCTGTGATCCACTGGGGGGTACCGATAAACTCATCTTT. Translated: CACDPLGGTDKLIF.

Comments on this clone: TCRdb pairs this DNA with a much larger clone's protein that differs at residue 3, likely a read error; the protein shown was translated from the DNA. The rearrangement links TRDV2 to TRDJ1; a possible D gene is TRDD3 (5 bases). CDR3 length equals 17 residues. The V gene's germline CDR1 is GEAIGNYY and CDR2 EKD. Trimming removed 8 bases from V and 3 bases from J, with 27 bases in between. The CDR3 sequence: CAFEDLLGPRGADKLIF. In DNA, the CDR3 is TGTGCCTTTGAAGACTTGCTGGGTCCCAGAGGAGCCGATAAACTCATCTTT.

This clone was observed a few times. With a far larger clone one base away, a read error is the likely cause. Other DNA sequences of this sample code for an identical CDR3. The V segment is TRDV2, and no J call was made. The CDR3 is 14 residues long. Germline V gene data show CDR1 as GEAIGNYY and CDR2 as EKD. The CDR3 bases are TGTGCCTGTGACCCGATCCTGTACACCGATAAGCTCATCTTT. Translating gives CACDPILYTDKLIF.

Ten or more counts support this clone. This rearrangement joins TRDV1 to TRDJ1; no clear D. The V end lost 4 bases, the J end lost 1 base, and 28 bases lay between the germline ends. The germline V gene encodes CDR1 TSWWSYY and CDR2 QGS. The CDR3 contains 20 residues. The CDR3 spells CALGARRRITIYRGTDKLIF. The CDR3 DNA is TGTGCTCTTGGGGCCCGCAGGAGAATAACTATATATAGGGGCACCGATAAACTCATCTTT.

Regarding this clone: It is likely a read error: a sequence one base away is far more abundant. Within the sample, other DNA sequences also encode this same CDR3. This sequence joins TRDV2 and TRDJ3; D is possibly TRDD3 (5 bases). TCRdb offers no J gene call, so here the DNA was matched to germline to obtain one. The CDR3 contains 19 residues. CDR1 is GEAIGNYY and CDR2 is EKD in the germline V gene. Written as DNA, the CDR3 is TGTGCCTGTGACACCGGGATGCTCGGAGGGACCTGGGACACCCGGCAGATGTTTTTC. Its translation: CACDTGMLGGTWDTRQMFF.

This clone appeared a few times. TCRdb's listed protein matches a much larger clone and diverges from this DNA's translation at residue 14, likely through a read error; the protein shown comes from the DNA. No J gene was called, and the V gene is TRDV1; the table names TRDD3, a call not compared with the DNA. The CDR3 runs 16 residues. Germline values: CDR1 TSWWSYY, CDR2 QGS. The CDR3 DNA sequence: TGTGCTCTTGGGGAACCCCGGATCCGTATGCCCGATAAACACATCTTT. Amino acid sequence: CALGEPRIRMPDKHIF.

Notes on this clone: TCRdb's listed protein matches a much larger clone and diverges from this DNA's translation at residue 11, likely through a read error; the protein shown comes from the DNA. This chain uses TRDV2 with TRDJ3, with D perhaps matching TRDD1 (5 bases). Assignment of the J gene here rests on matching the DNA to germline, because TCRdb gives none. The CDR3 is made up of 19 amino acids. V lost 1 base and J 3 bases, leaving 18 bases between the germline ends. Germline loops: CDR1 GEAIGNYY, CDR2 EKD. CDR3 sequence (DNA): TGTGCCTGTGACACACCACTGAGGAATAGCTTCTGGGACACCCGACAGATGTTTTTC. This codes for CACDTPLRNSFWDTRQMFF.

Comments on this clone: This sample includes further DNA sequences coding for the same CDR3. The chain is built from TRDV1 and TRDJ1, with TRDD3 matching 9 bases. No J segment appears in TCRdb, so it was assigned here by matching the sequence to germline. V trimming: 4 bases; J trimming: 0 bases; junction bases outside the gene matches: 21. The CDR3 is 21 residues long. Germline CDR1 reads TSWWSYY; CDR2 reads QGS. The CDR3 bases are TGTGCTCTTGGGGCCCATGTACCCTCCCGTACTGGGGGAGTGTACACCGATAAACTCATCTTT. Encoded protein: CALGAHVPSRTGGVYTDKLIF.

This clone was recorded at least ten times. This likely reflects a read error, since a far larger clone is one base away. The same CDR3 also results from other DNA sequences found in this sample. The chain links TRDV2 to TRDJ1; TRDD3 aligns across 7 bases. Germline-derived CDR1 and CDR2 are GEAIGNYY and EKD. This CDR3 comprises 19 residues. CDR3 residues: CACDTVGLGAHSYTDKLIF. In nucleotides, the CDR3 is TGTGCCTGTGACACCGTAGGGCTGGGGGCACATTCTTACACCGATAAGCTCATCTTT.

V and J are TRDV2 and TRDJ1; TRDD3 matches 8 bases. The J gene, left out of TCRdb, was set here by checking the DNA against germline. V lost 0 bases and J lost 0; bases outside the gene matches: 11. Germline CDR1 and CDR2: GEAIGNYY and EKD. This CDR3 has 18 amino acids. CDR3 protein: CACDTVGGSRGHTDKLIF. The CDR3 DNA sequence: TGTGCCTGTGACACCGTTGGGGGATCCCGGGGCCACACCGATAAACTCATCTTT.

This clone was seen more than once but under ten times. TCRdb's entry gives the protein of a much larger clone, which mismatches this DNA's translation at residue 15, likely from a read error; the protein reported here is translated from the DNA. The chain is built from TRDV1 and TRDJ2; TRDD3 aligns across 7 bases. The germline CDR1 and CDR2 sequences are TSWWSYY and QGS. The CDR3 runs to 17 residues. The CDR3 reads CALGGFPGLGGTAQPFF. DNA for the CDR3: TGTGCTCTTGGGGGATTTCCAGGGCTGGGGGGTACAGCACAACCCTTCTTT.

This clone was counted ten times or more. A read error is the likely source, as a far larger clone sits one nucleotide away. Different DNA sequences within this sample yield the same CDR3. V gene TRDV2 combines with J gene TRDJ2, with TRDD3 identical over 13 bases. The J gene is absent in TCRdb and was assigned here via DNA matching to germline. Germline V lookup: CDR1 GEAIGNYY, CDR2 EKD. This CDR3 region has 20 residues. Trimming removed 3 bases from V and 5 bases from J; junction bases left unmatched: 17. DNA for the CDR3: TGTGCCTGTGACCCTGTATATCCCAGCACTGGGGGATACGGCACAGCACAACTCTTCTTT. Translating it yields CACDPVYPSTGGYGTAQLFF.

This clone turned up a few times. TCRdb's protein, taken from a much larger clone, differs from this DNA's translation at residue 9, likely owing to a read error; the protein displayed comes from the DNA. This chain joins TRDV2 and TRDJ2; D gene unclear. The J gene, not given by TCRdb, was assigned here from a germline match of the nucleotide sequence. With 5 bases removed from V and 7 bases from J, the gap between germline ends came to 16 bases. The CDR3 runs 14 residues. Looked up from germline, CDR1 is GEAIGNYY and CDR2 is EKD. The CDR3: CACAPVNLIAQLFF. In DNA, the CDR3 is TGTGCCTGTGCCCCCGTTAACCTGATAGCACAACTCTTCTTT.

This clone was seen a few times. This DNA's translation differs at residue 13 from TCRdb's protein, which comes from a much larger clone; a read error is likely, and the protein shown is translated from the DNA. The CDR3 sequence: CACDLLGDGTDKPIF. The CDR3 DNA reads TGTGCCTGTGACCTCCTGGGGGATGGGACCGATAAACCCATCTTT. The V gene is TRDV2, but the J gene lacks a call; the D call TRDD3 from the table was never checked on the DNA. Germline-derived CDR1 and CDR2 are GEAIGNYY and EKD. The CDR3 contains 15 residues.

Worth noting for this clone: A far larger clone is a single base away, which makes a read error likely. Distinct nucleotide sequences in the sample also encode this CDR3. The CDR3 nucleotides read TGTGCTCTTGGGGAACCGAGTGCCTCCTGCGAGTCTGACACCGATAAACTCATCTTT. Its translation is CALGEPSASCESDTDKLIF. V and J are TRDV1 and TRDJ1; D is unclear. Germline V CDR1 and CDR2: TSWWSYY, QGS. V was pared by 1 base and J by 0 bases, with 21 bases between. The CDR3 totals 19 residues.